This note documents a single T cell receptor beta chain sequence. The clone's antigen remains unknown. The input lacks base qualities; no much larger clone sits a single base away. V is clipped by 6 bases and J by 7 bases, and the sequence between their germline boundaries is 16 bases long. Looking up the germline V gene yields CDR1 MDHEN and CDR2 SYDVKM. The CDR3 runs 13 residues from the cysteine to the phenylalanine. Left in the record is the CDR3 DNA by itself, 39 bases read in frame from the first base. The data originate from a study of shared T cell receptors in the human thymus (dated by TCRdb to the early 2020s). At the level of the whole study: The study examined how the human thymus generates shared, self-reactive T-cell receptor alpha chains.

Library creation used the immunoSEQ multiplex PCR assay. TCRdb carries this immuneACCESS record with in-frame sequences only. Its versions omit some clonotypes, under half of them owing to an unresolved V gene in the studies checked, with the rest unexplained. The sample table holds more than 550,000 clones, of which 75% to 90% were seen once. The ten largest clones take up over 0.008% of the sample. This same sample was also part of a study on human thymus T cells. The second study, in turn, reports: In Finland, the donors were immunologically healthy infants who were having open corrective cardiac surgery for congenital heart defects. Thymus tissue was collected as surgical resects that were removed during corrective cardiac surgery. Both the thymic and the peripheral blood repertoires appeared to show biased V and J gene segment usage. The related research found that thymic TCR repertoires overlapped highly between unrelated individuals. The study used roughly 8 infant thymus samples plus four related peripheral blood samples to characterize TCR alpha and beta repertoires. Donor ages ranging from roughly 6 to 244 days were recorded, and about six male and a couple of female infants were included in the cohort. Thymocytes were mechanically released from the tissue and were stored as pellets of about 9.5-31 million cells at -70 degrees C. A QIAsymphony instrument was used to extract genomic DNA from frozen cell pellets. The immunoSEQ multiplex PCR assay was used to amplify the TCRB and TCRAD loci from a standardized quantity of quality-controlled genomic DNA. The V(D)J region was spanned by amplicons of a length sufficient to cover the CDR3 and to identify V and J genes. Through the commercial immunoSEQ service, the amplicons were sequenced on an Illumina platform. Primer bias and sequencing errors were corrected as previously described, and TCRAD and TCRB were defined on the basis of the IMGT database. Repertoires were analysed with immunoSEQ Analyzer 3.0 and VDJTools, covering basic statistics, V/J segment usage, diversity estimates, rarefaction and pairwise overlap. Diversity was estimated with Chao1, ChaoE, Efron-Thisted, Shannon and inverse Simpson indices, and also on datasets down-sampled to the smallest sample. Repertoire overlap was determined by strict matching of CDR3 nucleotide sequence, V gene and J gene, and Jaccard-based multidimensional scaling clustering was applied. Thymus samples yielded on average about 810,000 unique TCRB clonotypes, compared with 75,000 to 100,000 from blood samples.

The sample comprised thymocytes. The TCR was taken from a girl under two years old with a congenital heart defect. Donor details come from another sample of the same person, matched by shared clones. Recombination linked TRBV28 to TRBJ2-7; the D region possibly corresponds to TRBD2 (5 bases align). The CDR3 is CASSQTKPGEQYF. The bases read TGTGCCAGCAGCCAAACTAAACCGGGGGAGCAGTACTTC. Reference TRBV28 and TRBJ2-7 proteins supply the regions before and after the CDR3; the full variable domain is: DVKVTQSSRYLVKRTGEKVFLECVQDMDHENMFWYRQDPGLGLRLIYFSYDVKMKEKGDIPEGYSVSREKKERFSLILESASTNQTSMYLCASSQTKPGEQYFGPGTRLTVT.